These 23 T cell receptor beta chains were all obtained from the same sample, sequenced in a study of OX40 agonist ivuxolimab in advanced cancers. Sequencing used immunoSEQ multiplex PCR; TCRdb keeps in-frame clones, though not all of them. The table lists 70,000 to 85,000 clones, 85% to 95% of them singletons. The specimen was CD4+ or CD8+ T cells sorted from blood, collected in a trial of the OX40 agonist ivuxolimab. These receptors all stem from an adult with an advanced solid tumor such as melanoma, head and neck, liver or kidney cancer.

The chain couples TRBV5-4 to TRBJ2-7, with D unclear. The CDR3 loop spans 15 amino acids. Germline V lookup: CDR1 SGHNT, CDR2 YYREEE (reference sequence). Trimming took 9 bases from V and 4 from J, leaving 23 bases between them. The CDR3: CAITTPNGPGYEQYF. CDR3 DNA sequence: TGTGCCATCACTACACCTAACGGACCTGGGTACGAGCAGTACTTC.

This clone was found once. The chain has TRBV7-3 and TRBJ1-5, with 11 nucleotides matching TRBD1. Looked up from germline, CDR1 is SGHTA and CDR2 is FQGTGA. This CDR3 is 20 amino acids long. The V segment lost 4 bases and the J segment 1 base; nucleotides outside the gene matches: 15. The CDR3 here is CASSSRTGGSPYKSNQPQHF. The DNA for the CDR3 is TGTGCCAGCAGCTCGCGGACAGGGGGCTCCCCTTATAAAAGCAATCAGCCCCAGCATTTT.

This sequence joins TRBV19 and TRBJ1-1; 7 bases align to TRBD1. The CDR3 consists of 15 residues. The ends lost 1 base at V and 1 base at J; junction bases unmatched: 3. Germline values: CDR1 LNHDA, CDR2 SQIVND (reference sequence). CDR3 loop: CASSIVDRENTEAFF. DNA for the CDR3: TGTGCCAGTAGTATAGTCGACAGGGAGAACACTGAAGCTTTCTTT.

This clone was detected only once. The V gene is TRBV7-3, the J gene TRBJ1-4, with a possible D match to TRBD1 (6 bases). The germline V gene has CDR1 SGHTA and CDR2 FQGTGA. The V and J ends lost 5 bases and 7 bases respectively, with 17 bases between them. CDR3 length: 15 residues. The CDR3 DNA is TGTGCCAGCAGCGCCCTAGGGGGGGCCGGTGAAAAACTGTTTTTT. It yields the protein CASSALGGAGEKLFF.

The J gene is TRBJ1-5, the V gene TRBV27; TRBD1 might be the D (5 bases). The CDR3 contains 14 residues. The germline V and J ends were trimmed by 3 bases and 5 bases, with 11 bases remaining between them. Germline assignment: CDR1 MNHEY and CDR2 SMNVEV (reference sequence). The CDR3: CASSFQGGDQPQHF. DNA for the CDR3: TGTGCCAGCAGTTTTCAGGGAGGCGATCAGCCCCAGCATTTT.

This chain joins TRBV6-5 and TRBJ1-2, with D unclear. Germline V lookup: CDR1 MNHEY, CDR2 SVGAGI. V lost 0 bases and J lost 3, with 14 bases in between. There are 16 residues in the CDR3. CDR3 nucleotide sequence: TGTGCCAGCAGTTACTCCGTCGGAGTAGAAGACTATGGCTACACCTTC. It encodes CASSYSVGVEDYGYTF.

This clone came up once. The CDR3 nucleotides are TGCGCCAGCAGCCAGGGGACAGGGGACACAGATACGCAGTATTTT. The encoded protein is CASSQGTGDTDTQYF. This sequence joins TRBV4-3 and TRBJ2-3; 10 nucleotides align to TRBD1. Looked up from germline, CDR1 is LGHNA and CDR2 is YSLEER. Trimming cost V 3 bases and J 2 bases; bases outside gene matches: 2. The CDR3 has 15 residues.

This clone appeared a single time. This chain links TRBV9 with TRBJ2-7; possible D gene TRBD2, 6 bases. The CDR3 sequence is 15 residues long. Trimming stripped 0 bases from V and 0 bases from J, with 10 bases between. CDR1 is SGDLS, CDR2 YYNGEE, per germline. The CDR3 DNA follows: TGTGCCAGCAGCGTAGGCGGGACGTCCTCCTACGAGCAGTACTTC. It specifies CASSVGGTSSYEQYF.

This chain connects TRBV6-5 to TRBJ2-6; no clear D gene. V was clipped by 4 bases and J by 3 bases, with 13 bases between them. Germline CDR1 is MNHEY and CDR2 is SVGAGI. The CDR3 runs to 16 residues. The CDR3 reads CASSFRPFGGANVLTF. In DNA form, the CDR3 reads TGTGCCAGCAGTTTCCGACCGTTCGGTGGGGCCAACGTCCTGACTTTC.

The table lists this clone with a few counts. This sequence joins TRBV9 and TRBJ1-1; D possibly corresponds to TRBD1 (5 bases). The CDR3 loop spans 12 amino acids. Germline V gives CDR1 SGDLS, CDR2 YYNGEE. Trimming took 0 bases from V and 9 from J, leaving 9 bases between them. The CDR3 coding sequence is TGTGCCAGCAGCGTAGGGTCAGGGAAAGCTTTCTTT. Translation gives CASSVGSGKAFF.

J is TRBJ2-1 and V is TRBV9, with D uncertain. V shed 1 base and J shed 6 bases, with 11 bases lying between them. CDR1 SGDLS and CDR2 YYNGEE come from the germline V gene. The CDR3 loop spans 14 amino acids. The chain's CDR3 is CASSVTRSPNEQFF. The CDR3 DNA sequence: TGTGCCAGCAGCGTAACGCGGTCCCCCAATGAGCAGTTCTTC.

This rearrangement joins TRBV27 to TRBJ2-7, with 9 bases lining up with TRBD2. Germline-derived CDR1 and CDR2 are MNHEY and SMNVEV (reference sequence). With 6 bases clipped from V and 3 bases from J, the junction kept 6 bases outside the gene matches. The CDR3 runs 14 residues. The CDR3 DNA is TGTGCCAGCAGCTACGCGACTAGCGGCTACGAGCAGTACTTC. As protein: CASSYATSGYEQYF.

The chain combines TRBV25-1 with TRBJ2-1; D remains unclear. Looked up from germline, CDR1 is MGHDK and CDR2 is SYGVNS. V was shortened by 2 bases and J by 6 bases, with 17 bases between the two germline ends. There are 16 residues in the CDR3. CDR3 sequence (DNA): TGTGCCAGCAGTGAAGGCCTAGGTCGATTTAGCAATGAGCAGTTCTTC. It yields the protein CASSEGLGRFSNEQFF.

The V and J genes are TRBV5-6 and TRBJ2-4; D uncertain. Germline V gene data show CDR1 as SGHDT and CDR2 as YYEEEE. CDR3 length: 17 residues. Trimming left V 1 base short and J 0 bases short, with 14 bases between. The CDR3 DNA is TGTGCCAGCAGCTTGTTAAATGCAAGGCAAGCCAAAAACATTCAGTACTTC. Encoded protein: CASSLLNARQAKNIQYF.

V usage is TRBV6-5 and J usage is TRBJ1-1; no definite D call. V was pared by 0 bases and J by 1 base, with 6 bases between. The CDR3 is 14 amino acids. Germline-derived CDR1 and CDR2 are MNHEY and SVGAGI. CDR3 in amino acids: CASSYSNRNTEAFF. CDR3 DNA: TGTGCCAGCAGTTACTCGAATCGGAACACTGAAGCTTTCTTT.

The chain couples TRBV6-5 to TRBJ1-1; possibly TRBD1 for D (5 bases). Germline V CDR1 and CDR2: MNHEY, SVGAGI. This CDR3 spans 14 amino acids. Deletions cut 6 bases from V and 4 bases from J, with 15 bases between. The CDR3 sequence: CASRDLQVFTEAFF. CDR3 bases: TGTGCCAGCAGAGATTTACAGGTGTTCACTGAAGCTTTCTTT.

The chain is built from TRBV5-1 and TRBJ1-1, with 9 bases aligning to TRBD1. The length of the CDR3 is 13 residues. Germline values: CDR1 SGHRS, CDR2 YFSETQ. J gave up 4 bases and V 4 bases, and 2 bases lay outside the gene matches. This CDR3 reads CASSGTGPTEAFF. CDR3 nucleotides: TGCGCCAGCAGCGGGACAGGGCCCACTGAAGCTTTCTTT.

V is TRBV25-1 and J is TRBJ2-3, with TRBD2 matching 12 bases. The CDR3 has 17 residues. The V segment lost 3 bases and the J segment 6 bases; nucleotides outside the gene matches: 10. Per germline, CDR1 MGHDK and CDR2 SYGVNS. In DNA, the CDR3 is TGTGCCAGCAGTGACCATCCTAGCGGGAGGGCCTCTGATACGCAGTATTTT. Protein: CASSDHPSGRASDTQYF. Looking up the rest from reference TRBV25-1 and TRBJ2-3 gives the full variable domain: EADIYQTPRYLVIGTGKKITLECSQTMGHDKMYWYQQDPGMELHLIHYSYGVNSTEKGDLSSESTVSRIRTEHFPLTLESARPSHTSQYLCASSDHPSGRASDTQYFGPGTRLTVL.

The chain recombines TRBV9 with TRBJ2-1; 12 bases are a match to TRBD2. CDR3 length equals 16 residues. The junction had 12 bases not matched to a gene; V was cut back by 4 bases and J by 10 bases. The germline gives CDR1 SGDLS, CDR2 YYNGEE. DNA for the CDR3: TGTGCCAGCAGCCCTTGGACTAGCGGGAACGCGGGGGAGCAGTTCTTC. This sequence encodes CASSPWTSGNAGEQFF. Filled out from reference TRBV9 and TRBJ2-1, the complete variable domain reads DSGVTQTPKHLITATGQRVTLRCSPRSGDLSVYWYQQSLDQGLQFLIQYYNGEERAKGNILERFSAQQFPDLHSELNLSSLELGDSALYFCASSPWTSGNAGEQFFGPGTRLTVL.

The chain combines TRBV25-1 with TRBJ2-7; TRBD2 matches at 13 bases. CDR1 is MGHDK, CDR2 SYGVNS, per germline. CDR3 length equals 16 residues. J was trimmed by 0 bases and V by 9 bases; bases with no gene match: 8. The CDR3 reads CARWTSGGLSSYEQYF. As DNA, the CDR3 is TGTGCCAGGTGGACTAGCGGGGGCCTTAGCTCCTACGAGCAGTACTTC.

This chain connects TRBV11-2 to TRBJ2-2; 11 bases agree with TRBD2. CDR1 SGHAT and CDR2 FQNNGV come from the germline V gene. V lost 2 bases and J lost 5; bases outside the gene matches: 4. The CDR3 extends over 16 amino acids. The CDR3 protein is CASSLPTSGGTGELFF. For the CDR3, the DNA is TGTGCCAGCAGCTTACCAACTAGCGGGGGAACCGGGGAGCTGTTTTTT.

The chain is built from TRBV19 and TRBJ2-7; the match to TRBD1 covers 8 bases. There are 13 residues in the CDR3. The germline V gene encodes CDR1 LNHDA and CDR2 SQIVND (reference sequence). V dropped 5 bases and J dropped 7; count of bases not matched to a gene: 7. The CDR3 coding sequence is TGTGCCAGTAGTCCTACTACAGGGGGTGAGCAGTACTTC. Its translation is CASSPTTGGEQYF.

CDR3 DNA sequence: TGTGCCAGCAGCTTCGGGGGGTCACTCCAAGAGACCCAGTACTTC. Translating it yields CASSFGGSLQETQYF. The rearrangement joins TRBV6-5 to TRBJ2-5; 7 bases are shared with TRBD2. The germline V gene encodes CDR1 MNHEY and CDR2 SVGAGI. J lost 1 base, V lost 6 bases, and 8 bases had no gene match. The CDR3 runs to 15 residues.